The 24 T cell receptor beta chains presented below share a single source sample, sequenced in a study of siplizumab effects on memory and regulatory T cells. The table came from immunoSEQ multiplex PCR; TCRdb's copy has only in-frame clones and leaves some out. The table shows tens of thousands of clones, with 75% to 95% occurring only once. Sequenced sample: CD8+ T cells sorted from blood. The source of these receptors is a human donor in good health.

The chain couples TRBV4-2 to TRBJ2-7, with a weak D call TRBD1 (6 bases). Looked up from germline, CDR1 is LGHNA and CDR2 is YNFKEQ. CDR3 size: 18 residues. V was shortened by 0 bases and J by 1 base, with 19 bases between the two germline ends. The CDR3 sequence is CASSQEVQGIVLSYEQYF. The CDR3, as DNA: TGTGCCAGCAGCCAAGAGGTACAGGGAATAGTTTTATCCTACGAGCAGTACTTC.

The J gene is TRBJ2-3, the V gene TRBV11-3; D is possibly TRBD2 (6 bases). V shed 1 base and J shed 4 bases, with 12 bases lying between them. Germline CDR1 and CDR2: SGHNT and YENEEA. This CDR3 contains 15 residues. The CDR3 region has the DNA TGTGCCAGCAGCTTAGTGGGGGGAAGGGCAGATACGCAGTATTTT. Translating gives CASSLVGGRADTQYF.

This clone has a handful of counts. This chain uses TRBV6-5 with TRBJ1-6; 7 nucleotides line up with TRBD1. CDR3 length: 14 amino acids. The V gene's germline CDR1 is MNHEY and CDR2 SVGAGI. V lost 9 bases, J lost 1 base, and 3 bases stayed unmatched. The CDR3 nucleotides are TGTGCCAGTACAGGGGAATCCTATAATTCACCCCTCCACTTT. The encoded protein is CASTGESYNSPLHF.

This chain connects TRBV6-5 to TRBJ1-6; 9 positions match TRBD1. Germline-derived CDR1 and CDR2 are MNHEY and SVGAGI. The J segment lost 6 bases and the V segment lost 6 bases, leaving 6 bases of the junction unmatched. This CDR3 comprises 15 residues. The DNA of the CDR3 is TGTGCCAGCAGCCCCGGGACAGGGATTAATTCACCCCTCCACTTT. Residues: CASSPGTGINSPLHF.

The chain links TRBV5-1 to TRBJ2-3; D unclear. V was pared by 2 bases and J by 2 bases, with 6 bases between. This CDR3 is 13 amino acids long. Germline assignment: CDR1 SGHRS and CDR2 YFSETQ. Here the CDR3 DNA reads TGCGCCAGCAGCTTCCCCCCCACAGATACGCAGTATTTT. It encodes CASSFPPTDTQYF.

The chain carries TRBV6-1 and TRBJ2-7; D is unclear. Germline CDR1 reads MNHNS; CDR2 reads SASEGT. CDR3 length: 9 amino acids. V was trimmed by 11 bases and J by 4 bases, leaving 6 bases between them. As DNA, the CDR3 is TGTGCCGCAGCTTACGAGCAGTACTTC. Its protein product is CAAAYEQYF.

The chain has TRBV4-2 and TRBJ2-1; 9 bases map to TRBD2. There are 17 residues in the CDR3. V was pared by 0 bases and J by 9 bases, with 12 bases of the junction left unmatched. Germline CDR1 is LGHNA and CDR2 is YNFKEQ. This chain's CDR3 is CASSQEILWRGGSEQFF. DNA for the CDR3: TGTGCCAGCAGCCAAGAAATTCTATGGCGGGGGGGCAGTGAGCAGTTCTTC.

The rearrangement links TRBV19 to TRBJ2-7; D may be TRBD1 (6 bases). There are 14 residues in the CDR3. Germline values: CDR1 LNHDA, CDR2 SQIVND (reference sequence). Trimming cost V 3 bases and J 1 base, with 10 bases left between them. The CDR3 nucleotides read TGTGCCAGTAGTATGGACAGCCTTTCCTACGAGCAGTACTTC. It encodes CASSMDSLSYEQYF.

The gene calls are TRBV5-4 and TRBJ2-7; D is uncertain. Germline lookup yields CDR1 SGHNT and CDR2 YYREEE (reference sequence). The CDR3 contains 14 residues. V was clipped by 1 base and J by 2 bases, with 10 bases between them. In DNA, the CDR3 is TGTGCCAGCAGCTTGTGGCAGACACCCTACGAGCAGTACTTC. Translation: CASSLWQTPYEQYF.

CDR3 residues: CASSLTSGSSETQYF. CDR3 DNA: TGTGCCAGCAGTTTAACTAGCGGGAGTTCAGAGACCCAGTACTTC. V and J are TRBV6-9 and TRBJ2-5; 11 bases fit TRBD2. The CDR3 has 15 amino acids. V lost 4 bases and J lost 4; bases outside the gene matches: 5. The germline CDR1 and CDR2 sequences are MNHGY and SVAAGI.

This sequence joins TRBV4-1 and TRBJ2-7; 7 bases map to TRBD1. CDR1 is MGHRA and CDR2 is YSYEKL in the germline V gene. The CDR3 contains 16 residues. V lost 0 bases to trimming and J lost 6 bases; unmatched junction nucleotides: 11. The CDR3: CASSQDYEQGSSEQYF. For the CDR3, the DNA is TGCGCCAGCAGCCAAGATTACGAACAGGGGAGTAGCGAGCAGTACTTC.

This sequence joins TRBV19 and TRBJ1-5, with a possible D match to TRBD1 (6 bases). V was pared by 6 bases and J by 5 bases, with 14 bases between. CDR3 length: 14 amino acids. Germline CDR1 is LNHDA and CDR2 is SQIVND (reference sequence). The CDR3 DNA follows: TGTGCCAGTAGCAATCTAGGGGGTTATCAGCCCCAGCATTTT. It is translated as CASSNLGGYQPQHF. Full variable domain (outside the CDR3, taken from reference TRBV19 and TRBJ1-5): DGGITQSPKYLFRKEGQNVTLSCEQNLNHDAMYWYRQDPGQGLRLIYYSQIVNDFQKGDIAEGYSVSREKKESFPLTVTSAQKNPTAFYLCASSNLGGYQPQHFGDGTRLSIL.

The sample holds one count of this clone. The chain joins TRBV6-5 to TRBJ2-7, with TRBD2 identical over 7 bases. Germline V gives CDR1 MNHEY, CDR2 SVGAGI. This CDR3 spans 15 amino acids. V lost 4 bases, J lost 3 bases, and 9 bases stayed unmatched. The CDR3, as DNA: TGTGCCAGCAGTTCAAACCCGGGAGGAGTCTACGAGCAGTACTTC. Amino acids: CASSSNPGGVYEQYF.

This chain links TRBV6-5 with TRBJ1-2, with TRBD1 identical over 7 bases. This CDR3 has 14 amino acids. The trim removed 0 bases at V and 5 bases at J, leaving 3 bases unmatched. Per the germline V gene, CDR1 is MNHEY and CDR2 is SVGAGI. The CDR3 protein is CASSYSSGGYGYTF. Written as DNA, the CDR3 is TGTGCCAGCAGTTACTCGTCAGGGGGATATGGCTACACCTTC.

This clone has a single count. The genes are TRBV5-8 and TRBJ2-5, with 16 positions matching TRBD2. The CDR3 runs to 15 residues. In germline, CDR1 is SGHTS, CDR2 YDEGEE. V was pared by 4 bases and J by 3 bases, with 0 bases of the junction left unmatched. The DNA for the CDR3 is TGTGCCAGCAGCGGGACTAGCGGGGGGGAAGAGACCCAGTACTTC. Translation: CASSGTSGGEETQYF.

This clone was detected once. The V gene is TRBV21-1, the J gene TRBJ2-1. TRBV21-1 is a known pseudogene. CDR3 length: 16 amino acids. The DNA for the CDR3 is TGTGCCAGCAGCAAAGAATCGGGCAAGGGTATACATGAGCAGTTCTTC. It codes for CASSKESGKGIHEQFF.

The rearrangement links TRBV6-5 to TRBJ1-1; D is unclear. This CDR3 spans 9 amino acids. The ends were cut back, 7 bases at V and 7 bases at J, with 4 bases in the middle. Germline V lookup: CDR1 MNHEY, CDR2 SVGAGI. CDR3 amino acids: CASTIEAFF. CDR3 coding DNA: TGTGCCAGCACCATTGAAGCTTTCTTT.

The CDR3 sequence: CASSEIAGSSYNEQFF. Written as DNA, the CDR3 is TGTGCCAGCAGCGAAATTGCGGGCTCATCCTACAATGAGCAGTTCTTC. The chain uses TRBV21-1 and TRBJ2-1; the table gives TRBD2 as D, unverified against the DNA. TRBV21-1 counts as a pseudogene. The CDR3 runs to 16 residues.

This chain links TRBV15 with TRBJ2-7, with D possibly TRBD2 on 6 matching bases. Germline V lookup: CDR1 LNHNV, CDR2 YYDKDF (reference sequence). Trimming took 8 bases from V and 3 from J, leaving 11 bases between them. The CDR3 is made up of 12 amino acids. CDR3 nucleotides: TGTGCCACCGGGGGGAAACGCTACGAGCAGTACTTC. The encoded protein is CATGGKRYEQYF.

The chain recombines TRBV5-6 with TRBJ2-7; D perhaps matches TRBD2 (5 bases). Germline-derived CDR1 and CDR2 are SGHDT and YYEEEE. The CDR3 is 15 amino acids. V was trimmed by 4 bases and J by 2 bases, leaving 16 bases between them. CDR3 bases: TGTGCCAGCAGCCCGAAGAAGGGAGACCCCTACGAGCAGTACTTC. This encodes CASSPKKGDPYEQYF.

The J gene is TRBJ2-3, the V gene TRBV10-1; 7 positions agree with TRBD2. This CDR3 has 16 residues. J gave up 1 base and V 1 base, and 5 bases lay outside the gene matches. Germline V gene data show CDR1 as WNHNN and CDR2 as SYGVQD (reference sequence). The chain's CDR3 is CASSELGLAGTDTQYF. The CDR3, as DNA: TGCGCCAGCAGTGAGTTAGGGCTAGCGGGCACAGATACGCAGTATTTT.

There are a few counts of this clone. The chain has TRBV7-3 and TRBJ1-1; D gene unclear. V lost 5 bases to trimming and J lost 5 bases, with 15 bases between them. Per germline, CDR1 SGHTA and CDR2 FQGTGA. The CDR3 totals 14 residues. CDR3: CASSLGPLGTEAFF. CDR3 sequence (DNA): TGTGCCAGCAGCCTTGGACCGCTGGGGACTGAAGCTTTCTTT. The whole variable domain, filled in from reference TRBV7-3 and TRBJ1-1, reads GAGVSQTPSNKVTEKGKYVELRCDPISGHTALYWYRQSLGQGPEFLIYFQGTGAADDSGLPNDRFFAVRPEGSVSTLKIQRTERGDSAVYLCASSLGPLGTEAFFGQGTRLTVV.

The chain has TRBV5-1 and TRBJ2-5; D possibly corresponds to TRBD1 (6 bases). The length of the CDR3 is 17 residues. V lost 4 bases, J lost 2 bases, and 21 bases lay in between. Germline-derived CDR1 and CDR2 are SGHRS and YFSETQ. The chain's CDR3 is CASSGKQQGAIQETQYF. DNA for the CDR3: TGCGCCAGCAGCGGTAAACAACAGGGAGCAATTCAAGAGACCCAGTACTTC.

The chain joins TRBV6-4 to TRBJ2-3, with 9 positions matching TRBD2. Germline CDR1 and CDR2: MRHNA and SNTAGT. CDR3 length: 14 residues. Losses at the gene ends were 3 bases for V and 4 bases for J; bases not matched to a gene: 2. The CDR3 DNA follows: TGTGCCAGCAGTGAGGCTAGCGGGGCAGATACGCAGTATTTT. It yields the protein CASSEASGADTQYF.